The 23 T cell receptor beta chains in this list originate from one sample, sequenced in a study of regulatory T cells in long-lasting Graves disease. Time point here: newly diagnosed GD, antithyroid drugs for less than 3 months. Extracted RNA from PBMCs served as the source of the TCR library. With iRepertoire HTBI primers and Arm-PCR of CDR3 regions, TCR beta libraries were built. MiXCR, applied by TCRdb to the multiplex PCR reads, yields one record per CDR3 protein. The repertoire includes over 200,000 distinct CDR3 sequences, about 16% of them detected once, and 22% sits in the top ten. The sequencing used peripheral blood mononuclear cells (PBMCs), collected at new diagnosis, from a patient treated with antithyroid drugs. These receptors were obtained from a female donor with Graves disease.

Worth noting for this clonotype: This could be a read error, since a much larger clone is one nucleotide away. This rearrangement joins TRBV7-3 to TRBJ2-3; maybe TRBD2 (5 bases). The ends were cut back, 0 bases at V and 8 bases at J, with 12 bases in the middle. This CDR3 contains 14 residues. Germline CDR1 reads SGHTA; CDR2 reads FQGTGA. The CDR3 loop reads CASSLTTQEGTQYF. The DNA of the CDR3 is TGTGCCAGCAGCTTAACAACCCAAGAGGGTACGCAGTATTTT.

There are a few counts of this clonotype. This chain joins TRBV9 and TRBJ2-1; 8 positions match TRBD2. J was trimmed by 6 bases and V by 3 bases; bases with no gene match: 2. The CDR3 loop spans 13 amino acids. CDR1 and CDR2 from the germline V gene are SGDLS and YYNGEE. This CDR3 reads CASSAGTSNEQFF. The CDR3 bases are TGTGCCAGCAGCGCCGGGACTAGCAATGAGCAGTTCTTC.

This clonotype came up many times. The CDR3 bases are TGTGCCAGCAGGCCCGCCGCAGCTATTTCTCACGAGCAGTACTTC. It is translated as CASRPAAAISHEQYF. The rearrangement joins TRBV6-1 to TRBJ2-7, with unresolved D. Trimming left V 6 bases short and J 5 bases short, with 20 bases between. This CDR3 comprises 15 residues. Germline V gene data show CDR1 as MNHNS and CDR2 as SASEGT.

This clonotype has ten or more counts. V and J are TRBV28 and TRBJ2-7; 10 nucleotides match TRBD2. The trim removed 5 bases at V and 0 bases at J, leaving 4 bases unmatched. Germline assignment: CDR1 MDHEN and CDR2 SYDVKM. The CDR3 loop spans 15 amino acids. The CDR3 DNA sequence: TGTGCCAGCAGTGTAGCGGGAGGTCCCTCCTACGAGCAGTACTTC. Amino acids: CASSVAGGPSYEQYF.

The J gene is TRBJ2-1, the V gene TRBV6-1; D gene ambiguous. Germline CDR1 and CDR2: MNHNS and SASEGT. The CDR3 covers 11 residues. Trimming left V 8 bases short and J 7 bases short, with 9 bases between. DNA for the CDR3: TGTGCCAGCCGCTCTGGGAATGAGCAGTTCTTC. Protein product: CASRSGNEQFF.

This clonotype was seen at least ten times. The genes are TRBV5-5 and TRBJ1-1, with D unresolved. The CDR3 spans 17 residues. V was pared by 1 base and J by 2 bases, with 18 bases between. Germline CDR1 reads SGHKS; CDR2 reads YYEKEE (reference sequence). The CDR3 here is CASSLFGIGVVNTEAFF. In DNA form, the CDR3 reads TGTGCCAGCAGCTTGTTCGGTATTGGGGTCGTTAACACTGAAGCTTTCTTT.

The V and J genes are TRBV20-1 and TRBJ2-3, with 10 bases matching TRBD2. Germline CDR1 and CDR2: DFQATT and SNEGSKA (reference sequence). The ends lost 3 bases at V and 1 base at J; junction bases unmatched: 10. This CDR3 is 17 amino acids long. The CDR3 coding sequence is TGCAGTGCTAGTTCTAGCGGGAGCGGTTGGGGCACAGATACGCAGTATTTT. Translation gives CSASSSGSGWGTDTQYF.

V is TRBV2 and J is TRBJ2-3; maybe TRBD1 (6 bases). V shed 8 bases and J shed 2 bases, with 17 bases lying between them. This CDR3 is 15 amino acids long. From germline, CDR1 is SNHLY and CDR2 FYNNEI. CDR3 coding DNA: TGTGCCAGCCCTGAACAGGGCGCCGTCACAGATACGCAGTATTTT. Protein sequence: CASPEQGAVTDTQYF.

The chain links TRBV20-1 to TRBJ2-4; no clear D. The length of the CDR3 is 15 residues. Trimming removed 6 bases from V and 0 bases from J, with 15 bases in between. Germline assignment: CDR1 DFQATT and CDR2 SNEGSKA (reference sequence). The CDR3 sequence is CSANTIPLAKNIQYF. DNA of the CDR3: TGCAGTGCCAATACAATACCGCTAGCCAAAAACATTCAGTACTTC.

The chain uses TRBV6-1 and TRBJ2-3; 12 bases align to TRBD2. CDR3 length: 15 amino acids. V shed 2 bases and J 4 bases; nucleotides not matched to a gene: 1. Germline CDR1 and CDR2: MNHNS and SASEGT. CDR3 sequence (DNA): TGTGCCAGCAGTGAATCTAGCGGGGGGGCAGATACGCAGTATTTT. Amino acid sequence: CASSESSGGADTQYF.

This chain uses TRBV7-2 with TRBJ2-6, with D perhaps TRBD1 (6 bases). This CDR3 spans 15 amino acids. V lost 3 bases and J 4 bases, leaving 10 bases between the germline ends. CDR1 and CDR2 from the germline V gene are SGHTA and FQGNSA. The CDR3 DNA follows: TGTGCCAGCAGCTTCTCAGGGGCCGGGGCCAACGTCCTGACTTTC. This translates into CASSFSGAGANVLTF.

The chain recombines TRBV9 with TRBJ2-3; 10 bases map to TRBD2. The CDR3 is 16 residues long. V lost 2 bases, J lost 3 bases, and 6 bases stayed unmatched. The germline CDR1 and CDR2 sequences are SGDLS and YYNGEE. CDR3 sequence reads: CASSVLAGGGTDTQYF. In nucleotides, the CDR3 is TGTGCCAGCAGCGTTTTAGCGGGAGGAGGGACAGATACGCAGTATTTT.

This clonotype came up many times. This sequence joins TRBV20-1 and TRBJ2-1; the D is unclear. Germline V lookup: CDR1 DFQATT, CDR2 SNEGSKA (reference sequence). The CDR3 totals 13 residues. V was shortened by 3 bases and J by 4 bases, with 10 bases between the two germline ends. DNA of the CDR3: TGCAGTGCTAGCGGTGCAGTTTACAATGAGCAGTTCTTC. This codes for CSASGAVYNEQFF.

This clonotype occurred many times. V and J are TRBV28 and TRBJ1-4; D is undetermined. The CDR3 contains 14 residues. The V end lost 2 bases, the J end lost 1 base, and 5 bases lay between the germline ends. Per the germline V gene, CDR1 is MDHEN and CDR2 is SYDVKM. The CDR3 DNA sequence: TGTGCCAGCAGTTTAATACGAACTAATGAAAAACTGTTTTTT. This translates into CASSLIRTNEKLFF.

The rearrangement joins TRBV7-9 to TRBJ1-2; D may be TRBD1 (5 bases). Germline CDR1 reads SEHNR; CDR2 reads FQNEAQ (reference sequence). V was cut by 4 bases and J by 2 bases, with 8 bases left in between. CDR3 length equals 13 residues. CDR3 DNA sequence: TGTGCCAGCAGCTGGGACGGGAACTATGGCTACACCTTC. Amino acids: CASSWDGNYGYTF.

This clonotype was recorded many times. The chain is built from TRBV20-1 and TRBJ1-2, with D possibly being TRBD1 (5 bases). There are 13 residues in the CDR3. Germline CDR1 and CDR2: DFQATT and SNEGSKA (reference sequence). Trimming took 6 bases from V and 4 from J, leaving 15 bases between them. CDR3 nucleotides: TGCAGTGCGCCGATTCAGGGTAGCTATGGCTACACCTTC. Protein: CSAPIQGSYGYTF.

This clonotype came up once. The rearrangement joins TRBV6-6 to TRBJ1-1; D is uncertain. CDR3 length: 14 residues. The V end was cut by 0 bases, the J end by 0 bases, with 5 bases between. Germline lookup yields CDR1 MNHNY and CDR2 SVGAGI (reference sequence). Written as DNA, the CDR3 is TGTGCCAGCAGTTACTCGACGGTGAACACTGAAGCTTTCTTT. This sequence encodes CASSYSTVNTEAFF.

This clonotype occurred many times. The chain carries TRBV24-1 and TRBJ2-2; no reliable D call. The germline V gene encodes CDR1 KGHDR and CDR2 SFDVKD. The CDR3 has 16 residues. V was clipped by 0 bases and J by 4 bases, with 11 bases between them. This CDR3 reads CATSDLDGQSTGELFF. The CDR3 DNA sequence: TGTGCCACCAGTGATTTGGACGGGCAGAGCACCGGGGAGCTGTTTTTT.

This clonotype was observed many times. The chain links TRBV28 to TRBJ2-7; either TRBD1 or TRBD2 may fit D (6 bases each). The germline gives CDR1 MDHEN, CDR2 SYDVKM. Deletions cut 2 bases from V and 0 bases from J, with 11 bases between. This CDR3 comprises 15 residues. In DNA form, the CDR3 reads TGTGCCAGCAGTTTAAAGGGGGGAAGCTCCTACGAGCAGTACTTC. Residues: CASSLKGGSSYEQYF. Drawing the rest from reference TRBV28 and TRBJ2-7, the complete variable domain is DVKVTQSSRYLVKRTGEKVFLECVQDMDHENMFWYRQDPGLGLRLIYFSYDVKMKEKGDIPEGYSVSREKKERFSLILESASTNQTSMYLCASSLKGGSSYEQYFGPGTRLTVT.

This clonotype was counted at least ten times. The chain joins TRBV15 to TRBJ2-1, with D hard to call. V shed 0 bases and J shed 5 bases, with 5 bases lying between them. Germline CDR1 reads LNHNV; CDR2 reads YYDKDF (reference sequence). This CDR3 has 13 amino acids. As DNA, the CDR3 is TGTGCCACCAGCAGAGACCTAAACAATGAGCAGTTCTTC. Translating it yields CATSRDLNNEQFF.

This clonotype was seen repeatedly, ten times or more. The V and J genes are TRBV11-1 and TRBJ2-7; D remains unclear. The V gene's germline CDR1 is SGHAT and CDR2 FQDESV (reference sequence). This CDR3 region has 14 residues. Trimming cost V 3 bases and J 5 bases, with 14 bases left between them. Written as DNA, the CDR3 is TGTGCCAGCAGCTTGGGATTCGCCAACGACGAGCAGTACTTC. Its protein product is CASSLGFANDEQYF.

The chain is built from TRBV20-1 and TRBJ2-1; 14 bases are shared with TRBD2. CDR3 length equals 16 residues. The germline V gene encodes CDR1 DFQATT and CDR2 SNEGSKA (reference sequence). The V gene end was trimmed by 3 bases and the J gene end by 8 bases; junction bases not matched to a gene: 9. CDR3: CSASILLTSGRDEQFF. The CDR3 DNA reads TGCAGTGCTAGTATATTATTGACTAGCGGGAGGGATGAGCAGTTCTTC.

This clonotype was recorded at least ten times. V is TRBV28 and J is TRBJ1-2; D not resolved. The CDR3 runs 12 residues. CDR1 and CDR2 (germline): MDHEN, SYDVKM. V lost 3 bases, J lost 8 bases, and 10 bases lay in between. The CDR3: CASSLLGRGYTF. For the CDR3, the DNA is TGTGCCAGCAGTTTGCTGGGTAGGGGCTACACCTTC.